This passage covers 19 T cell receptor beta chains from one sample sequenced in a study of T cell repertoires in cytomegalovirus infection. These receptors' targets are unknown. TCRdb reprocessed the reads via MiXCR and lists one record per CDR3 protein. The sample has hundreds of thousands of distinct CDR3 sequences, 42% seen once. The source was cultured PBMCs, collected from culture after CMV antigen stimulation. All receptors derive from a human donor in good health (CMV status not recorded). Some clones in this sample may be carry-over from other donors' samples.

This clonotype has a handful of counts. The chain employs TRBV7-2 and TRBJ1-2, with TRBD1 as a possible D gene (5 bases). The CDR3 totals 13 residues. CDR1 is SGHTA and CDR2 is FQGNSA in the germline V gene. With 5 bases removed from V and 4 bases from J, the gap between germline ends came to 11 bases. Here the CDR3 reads CASSQTGGYGYTF. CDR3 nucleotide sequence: TGTGCCAGCAGCCAGACTGGGGGCTATGGCTACACCTTC.

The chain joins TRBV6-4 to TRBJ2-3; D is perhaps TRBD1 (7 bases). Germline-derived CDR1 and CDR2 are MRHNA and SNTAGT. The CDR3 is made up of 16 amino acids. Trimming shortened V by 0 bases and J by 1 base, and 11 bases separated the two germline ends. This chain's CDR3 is CASSDSPRGGTDTQYF. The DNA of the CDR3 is TGTGCCAGCAGTGACTCTCCCAGGGGGGGCACAGATACGCAGTATTTT.

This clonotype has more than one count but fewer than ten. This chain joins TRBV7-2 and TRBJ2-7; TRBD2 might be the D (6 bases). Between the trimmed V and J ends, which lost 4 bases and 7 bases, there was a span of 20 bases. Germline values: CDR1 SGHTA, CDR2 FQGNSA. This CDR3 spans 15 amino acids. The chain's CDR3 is CASSSALWAGGEQYF. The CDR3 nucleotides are TGTGCCAGCAGCTCAGCTCTTTGGGCCGGGGGTGAGCAGTACTTC.

DNA for the CDR3: TGTGCCAGCAGTTCCAGGGGACTTGAGGACGAGCAGTACTTC. As protein: CASSSRGLEDEQYF. The genes are TRBV14 and TRBJ2-7; D tentatively fits TRBD1 or TRBD2 (6 bases each). Looked up from germline, CDR1 is SGHDN and CDR2 is FVKESK. The CDR3 is made up of 14 amino acids. The V gene lost 6 bases and the J gene lost 5 bases, with 17 bases spanning the gap.

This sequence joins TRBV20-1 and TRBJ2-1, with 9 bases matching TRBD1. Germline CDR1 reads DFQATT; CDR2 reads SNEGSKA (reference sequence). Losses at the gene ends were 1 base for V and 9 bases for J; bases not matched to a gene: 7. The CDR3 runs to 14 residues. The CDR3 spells CSARGQGEGGEQFF. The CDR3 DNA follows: TGCAGTGCTAGAGGACAGGGGGAAGGTGGTGAGCAGTTCTTC.

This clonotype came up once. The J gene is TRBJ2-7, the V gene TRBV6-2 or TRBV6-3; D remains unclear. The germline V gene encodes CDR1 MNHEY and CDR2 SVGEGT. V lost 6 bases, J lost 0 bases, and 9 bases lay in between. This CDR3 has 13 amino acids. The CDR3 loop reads CASRDPDSYEQYF. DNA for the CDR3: TGTGCCAGCAGGGACCCGGACTCCTACGAGCAGTACTTC.

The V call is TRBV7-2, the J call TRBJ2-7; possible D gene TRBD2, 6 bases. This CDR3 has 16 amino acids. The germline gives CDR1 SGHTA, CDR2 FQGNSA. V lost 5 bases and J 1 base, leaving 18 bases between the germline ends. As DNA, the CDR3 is TGTGCCAGCAGCCCCTACGGGCCAGGGACTTCCTACGAGCAGTACTTC. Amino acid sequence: CASSPYGPGTSYEQYF.

The CDR3 bases are TGTGCCAGCAGCTTAGGGTTTGGCCTCCACTTT. This translates into CASSLGFGLHF. This rearrangement joins TRBV7-2 to TRBJ1-6, with no clear D. The length of the CDR3 is 11 residues. The germline V gene has CDR1 SGHTA and CDR2 FQGNSA. The ends were cut back, 1 base at V and 15 bases at J, with 7 bases in the middle.

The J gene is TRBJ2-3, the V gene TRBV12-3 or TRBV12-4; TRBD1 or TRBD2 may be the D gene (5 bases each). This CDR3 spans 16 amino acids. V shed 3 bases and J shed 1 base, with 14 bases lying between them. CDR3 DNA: TGTGCCAGCAGTTTGACTTTACTAGGGGGCACAGATACGCAGTATTTT. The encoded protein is CASSLTLLGGTDTQYF.

The CDR3 DNA follows: TGTGCCAGCAGCTTAATTAGCGGGGGACACGGTACGCAGTATTTT. The encoded protein is CASSLISGGHGTQYF. The chain links TRBV7-7 to TRBJ2-3; 9 bases match TRBD2. This CDR3 has 15 residues. Per the germline V gene, CDR1 is SSHAT and CDR2 is FNYEAQ (reference sequence). J was trimmed by 8 bases and V by 2 bases; bases with no gene match: 8.

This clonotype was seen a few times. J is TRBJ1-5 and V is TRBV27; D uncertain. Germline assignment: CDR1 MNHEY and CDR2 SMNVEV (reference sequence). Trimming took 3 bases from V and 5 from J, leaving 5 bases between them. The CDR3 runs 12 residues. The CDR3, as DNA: TGTGCCAGCAGTTTTTTGGATCAGCCCCAGCATTTT. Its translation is CASSFLDQPQHF.

CDR3 amino acids: CASKTSTDTQYF. The CDR3, as DNA: TGTGCCAGCAAGACTAGCACAGATACGCAGTATTTT. The rearrangement uses TRBV6-6 and TRBJ2-3; the D is unclear. CDR1 and CDR2 (germline): MNHNY, SVGAGI (reference sequence). CDR3 length: 12 residues. Trimming stripped 7 bases from V and 0 bases from J, with 5 bases between.

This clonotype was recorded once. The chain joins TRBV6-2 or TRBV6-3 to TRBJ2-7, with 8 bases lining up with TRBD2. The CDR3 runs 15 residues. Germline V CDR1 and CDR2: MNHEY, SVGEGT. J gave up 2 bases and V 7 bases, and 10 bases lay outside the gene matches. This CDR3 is CASTRDSGVPYEQYF. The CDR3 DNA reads TGTGCCAGCACCCGGGATAGCGGGGTTCCCTACGAGCAGTACTTC.

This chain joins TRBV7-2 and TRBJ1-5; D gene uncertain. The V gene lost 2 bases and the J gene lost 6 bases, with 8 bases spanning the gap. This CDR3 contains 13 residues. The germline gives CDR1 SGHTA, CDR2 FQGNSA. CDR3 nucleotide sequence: TGTGCCAGCAGCTTACCGGGAACTCAGCCCCAGCATTTT. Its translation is CASSLPGTQPQHF.

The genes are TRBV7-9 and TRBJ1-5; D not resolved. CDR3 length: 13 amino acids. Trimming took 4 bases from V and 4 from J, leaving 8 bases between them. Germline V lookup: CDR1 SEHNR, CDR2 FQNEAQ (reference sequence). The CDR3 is CASSSEANQPQHF. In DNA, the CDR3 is TGTGCCAGCAGCTCTGAGGCTAATCAGCCCCAGCATTTT.

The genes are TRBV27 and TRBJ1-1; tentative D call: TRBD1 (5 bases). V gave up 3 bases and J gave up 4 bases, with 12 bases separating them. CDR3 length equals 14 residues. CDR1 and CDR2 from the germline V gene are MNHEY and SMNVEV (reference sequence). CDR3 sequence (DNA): TGTGCCAGCAGTTTCCAGGGAAAAGGCACTGAAGCTTTCTTT. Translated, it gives CASSFQGKGTEAFF.

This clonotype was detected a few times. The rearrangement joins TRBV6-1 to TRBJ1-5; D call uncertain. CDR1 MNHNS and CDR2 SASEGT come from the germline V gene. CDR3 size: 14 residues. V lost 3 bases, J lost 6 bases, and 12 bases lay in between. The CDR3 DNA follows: TGTGCCAGCAGTGATCGGACCCTGGGTCAGCCCCAGCATTTT. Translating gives CASSDRTLGQPQHF.

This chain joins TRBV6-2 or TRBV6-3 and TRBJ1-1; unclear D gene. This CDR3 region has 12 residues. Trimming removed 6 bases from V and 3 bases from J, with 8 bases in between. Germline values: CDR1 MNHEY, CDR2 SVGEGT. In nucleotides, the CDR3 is TGTGCCAGCAGCAACGGGTACACTGAAGCTTTCTTT. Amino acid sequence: CASSNGYTEAFF.

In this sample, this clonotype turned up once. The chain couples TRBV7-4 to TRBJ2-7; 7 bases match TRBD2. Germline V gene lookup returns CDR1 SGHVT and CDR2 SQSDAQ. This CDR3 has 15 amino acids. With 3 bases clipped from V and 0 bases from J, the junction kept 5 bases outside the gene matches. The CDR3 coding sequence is TGTGCCAGCAGCTTTAGGGAGGGGTCCTCCTACGAGCAGTACTTC. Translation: CASSFREGSSYEQYF.